These 31 T cell receptor beta chains originate from one sample sequenced in a study of blood T cell repertoires in COVID-19. Using immunoSEQ multiplex PCR, the repertoire was profiled, and TCRdb retains in-frame clones only, with some absent. The data show over 100,000 clones, approximately 80% seen once. The specimen was peripheral blood. These receptors all come from a woman of 80 years or more with acute or convalescent COVID-19.

This clone was observed a few times. For the CDR3, the DNA is TGTGCCTGGACCCGCGCAGGGGGCTGGGACACTGAAGCTTTCTTT. It encodes CAWTRAGGWDTEAFF. V is TRBV30 and J is TRBJ1-1; TRBD1 agrees at 8 bases. The CDR3 is made up of 15 amino acids. Germline trimming cut 4 bases from V and 3 bases from J; bases unmatched to any gene: 10. Germline V CDR1 and CDR2: GTSNPN, SVGIG (reference sequence).

This clone has more than one count but fewer than ten. The rearrangement links TRBV7-2 to TRBJ2-2; D might be TRBD1 (5 bases). Germline values: CDR1 SGHTA, CDR2 FQGNSA. The CDR3 sequence is 17 residues long. Trimming stripped 3 bases from V and 4 bases from J, with 18 bases between. In DNA, the CDR3 is TGTGCCAGCAGCTTGAAGGGTAGGGGCAGTTTCACCGGGGAGCTGTTTTTT. Protein product: CASSLKGRGSFTGELFF. The full variable domain, rest sourced from reference TRBV7-2 and TRBJ2-2, is GAGVSQSPSNKVTEKGKDVELRCDPISGHTALYWYRQSLGQGLEFLIYFQGNSAPDKSGLPSDRFSAERTGGSVSTLTIQRTQQEDSAVYLCASSLKGRGSFTGELFFGEGSRLTVL.

The J gene is TRBJ2-7, the V gene TRBV9, with TRBD1 matching over 10 bases. Germline CDR1 reads SGDLS; CDR2 reads YYNGEE. The CDR3 has 15 amino acids. Trimming at V came to 3 bases and at J to 5 bases, leaving 8 bases not matched to a gene. The CDR3 loop reads CASSETGTGVHEQYF. DNA for the CDR3: TGTGCCAGCAGCGAAACCGGGACAGGGGTCCACGAGCAGTACTTC.

V is TRBV15 and J is TRBJ1-2; D gene unclear. Per germline, CDR1 LNHNV and CDR2 YYDKDF (reference sequence). The CDR3 has 15 residues. Trimming took 1 base from V and 4 from J, leaving 13 bases between them. The CDR3 here is CATSRGEGGTYGYTF. DNA of the CDR3: TGTGCCACCAGCAGAGGGGAGGGAGGAACCTATGGCTACACCTTC.

The chain combines TRBV7-2 with TRBJ1-3, with D uncertain. Trimming took 5 bases from V and 4 from J, leaving 15 bases between them. Germline assignment: CDR1 SGHTA and CDR2 FQGNSA. The CDR3 is 15 residues long. The CDR3 nucleotides are TGTGCCAGCAGCCCCAGCTGGACTAGCGGAAACACCATATATTTT. This translates into CASSPSWTSGNTIYF.

The chain couples TRBV7-3 to TRBJ2-1; the match to TRBD2 covers 8 bases. This CDR3 comprises 15 residues. V lost 1 base, J lost 6 bases, and 5 bases stayed unmatched. The germline gives CDR1 SGHTA, CDR2 FQGTGA. CDR3 DNA sequence: TGTGCCAGCAGCTTAAACGGGGGGGCGGCCAATGAGCAGTTCTTC. This translates into CASSLNGGAANEQFF.

V usage is TRBV18 and J usage is TRBJ2-5, with D maybe TRBD2 (5 bases). V was pared by 4 bases and J by 5 bases, with 11 bases between. This CDR3 is built from 13 residues. CDR1 is KGHSH, CDR2 LQKENI, per germline. The CDR3 DNA follows: TGTGCCAGCTCACGAGGGTTGAGGGAGACCCAGTACTTC. The encoded protein is CASSRGLRETQYF.

This clone turned up a few times. This sequence joins TRBV7-9 and TRBJ1-3, with D perhaps TRBD1 (6 bases). Per germline, CDR1 SEHNR and CDR2 FQNEAQ (reference sequence). V dropped 5 bases and J dropped 6 bases, with 14 bases sitting between them. This CDR3 spans 14 amino acids. CDR3 loop: CASSLGQLVNTIYF. CDR3 DNA sequence: TGTGCCAGCAGCCTCGGACAGCTAGTAAACACCATATATTTT.

This clone came up a few times. The chain is built from TRBV5-4 and TRBJ2-3, with TRBD2 as a possible D gene (5 bases). The germline CDR1 and CDR2 sequences are SGHNT and YYREEE (reference sequence). The CDR3 is 13 amino acids. The germline V and J ends were trimmed by 7 bases and 5 bases, with 14 bases remaining between them. In nucleotides, the CDR3 is TGTGCCAGCTCGACCGACCGGGGAGATACGCAGTATTTT. This translates into CASSTDRGDTQYF.

The CDR3 loop is CASSFRQGGYTGELFF. The CDR3 coding sequence is TGTGCCAGCAGCTTCCGACAGGGCGGGTACACCGGGGAGCTGTTTTTT. The gene calls are TRBV5-6 and TRBJ2-2, with 7 bases fitting TRBD1. This CDR3 region has 16 residues. Germline assignment: CDR1 SGHDT and CDR2 YYEEEE. V shed 2 bases, J shed 3 bases, and the junction held 7 bases outside the gene matches.

This clone was recorded a few times. The chain joins TRBV7-3 to TRBJ1-2, with 7 nucleotides matching TRBD1. The CDR3 loop spans 13 amino acids. The germline gives CDR1 SGHTA, CDR2 FQGTGA. V shed 4 bases and J 2 bases; nucleotides not matched to a gene: 1. The CDR3 DNA is TGTGCCAGCAGCTCGACAGGGAACTATGGCTACACCTTC. Residues: CASSSTGNYGYTF.

This chain uses TRBV4-3 with TRBJ1-5; D is unclear. This CDR3 contains 13 residues. Germline V lookup: CDR1 LGHNA, CDR2 YSLEER. V was shortened by 1 base and J by 5 bases, with 6 bases between the two germline ends. CDR3 sequence: CASSQAQYQPQHF. The CDR3 nucleotides are TGCGCCAGCAGCCAAGCACAGTATCAGCCCCAGCATTTT.

This clone appeared many times. The chain is built from TRBV27 and TRBJ2-3, with D perhaps TRBD1 (6 bases). The CDR3 is 14 amino acids. The V gene's germline CDR1 is MNHEY and CDR2 SMNVEV (reference sequence). Between the trimmed V and J ends, which lost 5 bases and 6 bases, there was a span of 15 bases. The CDR3 nucleotides are TGTGCCAGCAGTCCCCAACAGGGATCGGATACGCAGTATTTT. This sequence encodes CASSPQQGSDTQYF.

The chain links TRBV10-2 to TRBJ2-1; TRBD1 is a possible D gene (5 bases). The V gene's germline CDR1 is WSHSY and CDR2 SAAADI. The V and J ends lost 4 bases and 5 bases respectively, with 15 bases between them. The CDR3 loop spans 15 amino acids. Here the CDR3 reads CASSGRLGADNEQFF. CDR3 DNA: TGCGCCAGCAGTGGCCGACTTGGGGCTGACAATGAGCAGTTCTTC.

Here the CDR3 DNA reads TGTGCCACCAGCGACTTTTGGTATAGCAATCAGCCCCAGCATTTT. Translation gives CATSDFWYSNQPQHF. The gene calls are TRBV24-1 and TRBJ1-5; D gene uncertain. Germline V lookup: CDR1 KGHDR, CDR2 SFDVKD. The V and J ends lost 7 bases and 0 bases respectively, with 12 bases between them. The CDR3 loop spans 15 amino acids.

This clone was picked up one time. The rearrangement links TRBV4-3 to TRBJ1-2; a weak D match, TRBD1 (5 bases). V was trimmed by 4 bases and J by 6 bases, leaving 21 bases between them. Germline values: CDR1 LGHNA, CDR2 YSLEER. The CDR3 has 16 amino acids. The CDR3 bases are TGCGCCAGCAGCCGGTCCAGGGTAAGGGTAAGAGATGGCTACACCTTC. Translated: CASSRSRVRVRDGYTF.

This clone appeared once. The chain links TRBV5-4 to TRBJ1-2, with D hard to call. Germline V lookup: CDR1 SGHNT, CDR2 YYREEE (reference sequence). Between the trimmed V and J ends, which lost 7 bases and 0 bases, there was a span of 10 bases. The length of the CDR3 is 13 residues. Here the CDR3 reads CASGSETNYGYTF. The CDR3 nucleotides are TGTGCCAGCGGAAGCGAGACTAACTATGGCTACACCTTC.

The rearrangement uses TRBV4-2 and TRBJ1-2, with D perhaps TRBD1 (6 bases). This CDR3 spans 16 amino acids. Germline V lookup: CDR1 LGHNA, CDR2 YNFKEQ. Trimming took off 1 base at V and 7 bases at J, with 19 bases between the two ends. The CDR3 DNA reads TGTGCCAGCAGCCAAGTTGGGCACAGGGAGGGTATTGGCTACACCTTC. The encoded protein is CASSQVGHREGIGYTF.

The V gene is TRBV24-1, the J gene TRBJ2-1, with 10 bases lining up with TRBD1. This CDR3 spans 17 amino acids. V lost 3 bases, J lost 5 bases, and 9 bases stayed unmatched. Germline V gene sequence: CDR1 KGHDR, CDR2 SFDVKD. CDR3 residues: CATSDPWEGTGDNEQFF. The DNA for the CDR3 is TGTGCCACCAGTGATCCCTGGGAAGGGACAGGGGACAATGAGCAGTTCTTC.

The V call is TRBV29-1, the J call TRBJ2-7; possible D gene TRBD1, 6 bases. Germline V lookup: CDR1 SQVTM, CDR2 ANQGSEA. This CDR3 spans 14 amino acids. V lost 5 bases and J 2 bases, leaving 16 bases between the germline ends. The CDR3 protein is CSVSDRGVTYEQYF. For the CDR3, the DNA is TGCAGCGTTTCGGACAGAGGTGTCACCTACGAGCAGTACTTC.

The genes are TRBV28 and TRBJ2-7; tentative D call: TRBD2 (5 bases). Trimming cost V 6 bases and J 1 base, with 19 bases left between them. Germline assignment: CDR1 MDHEN and CDR2 SYDVKM. The CDR3 contains 16 residues. The CDR3 sequence is CASSPPEGQRSYEQYF. The DNA of the CDR3 is TGTGCCAGCAGCCCCCCCGAGGGCCAAAGGTCCTACGAGCAGTACTTC.

J is TRBJ1-5 and V is TRBV19; D is unresolved. Trimming pared 0 bases from V and 4 bases from J, leaving 7 bases between. The CDR3 sequence is 14 residues long. Per germline, CDR1 LNHDA and CDR2 SQIVND (reference sequence). CDR3 in DNA: TGTGCCAGTAGTATAGAACAACAGAATCAGCCCCAGCATTTT. Its protein is CASSIEQQNQPQHF.

V gene TRBV6-5 combines with J gene TRBJ2-3, with no clear D. Per germline, CDR1 MNHEY and CDR2 SVGAGI. This CDR3 spans 14 amino acids. Trimming cost V 2 bases and J 5 bases, with 11 bases left between them. CDR3: CASSYLPDRDTQYF. The CDR3 coding sequence is TGTGCCAGCAGTTACCTACCTGATAGAGATACGCAGTATTTT.

This chain joins TRBV5-4 and TRBJ2-2; 11 nucleotides match TRBD2. V lost 4 bases, J lost 0 bases, and 2 bases stayed unmatched. CDR3 size: 16 residues. CDR1 and CDR2 from the germline V gene are SGHNT and YYREEE (reference sequence). CDR3 coding DNA: TGTGCCAGCAGCATGGGACTAGCGGCGAACACCGGGGAGCTGTTTTTT. Protein product: CASSMGLAANTGELFF.

The V call is TRBV6-2 or TRBV6-3, the J call TRBJ2-7; 8 nucleotides align to TRBD1. Germline CDR1 and CDR2: MNHEY and SVGEGT. This CDR3 is built from 16 residues. V was clipped by 4 bases and J by 3 bases; unmatched bases: 11. Here the CDR3 reads CASSSHGTGRGYEQYF. The CDR3 region has the DNA TGTGCCAGCAGTTCCCACGGGACAGGTAGAGGCTACGAGCAGTACTTC.

CDR3 nucleotide sequence: TGTGCCACCAGTGACTCTAACTGGGAGACCCAGTACTTC. Its protein product is CATSDSNWETQYF. V usage is TRBV24-1 and J usage is TRBJ2-5; D uncertain. V was shortened by 4 bases and J by 5 bases, with 10 bases between the two germline ends. CDR1 is KGHDR and CDR2 is SFDVKD in the germline V gene. The CDR3 totals 13 residues.

This chain uses TRBV3-1 (or the pseudogene TRBV3-2) with TRBJ1-1; 9 bases match TRBD1. Germline values: CDR1 LGHDT, CDR2 YNNKEL (reference sequence). The CDR3 totals 16 residues. Unmatched junction bases numbered 10, after V lost 2 bases and J lost 6 bases. CDR3 DNA sequence: TGTGCCAGCAGCCAATCTCCGGGACAGGGAGTCCCTGAAGCTTTCTTT. Translated, it gives CASSQSPGQGVPEAFF.

V usage is TRBV6-5 and J usage is TRBJ1-1; TRBD1 is a possible D gene (5 bases). Trimming pared 3 bases from V and 1 base from J, leaving 9 bases between. CDR3 length: 14 residues. In germline, CDR1 is MNHEY, CDR2 SVGAGI. CDR3 nucleotides: TGTGCCAGCAGTTATGGGCAGGGGAACACTGAAGCTTTCTTT. Translation: CASSYGQGNTEAFF.

This clone showed up just a few times. This chain connects TRBV6-4 to TRBJ1-1, with unresolved D. V lost 6 bases and J 0 bases, leaving 8 bases between the germline ends. CDR1 is MRHNA and CDR2 is SNTAGT in the germline V gene. The CDR3 is made up of 13 amino acids. CDR3 amino acids: CASRQTMNTEAFF. CDR3 bases: TGTGCCAGCAGACAGACTATGAACACTGAAGCTTTCTTT.

Comment on this clone: Other DNA sequences in the sample encode the same CDR3. This chain connects TRBV2 to TRBJ2-3, with D maybe TRBD1 (8 bases). The CDR3 length is 14 residues. Germline V gene data show CDR1 as SNHLY and CDR2 as FYNNEI. V lost 8 bases and J 3 bases, leaving 15 bases between the germline ends. The CDR3 here is CASSDREGTDTQYF. CDR3 bases: TGTGCCAGCTCGGACAGGGAGGGGACAGATACGCAGTATTTT.

J is TRBJ2-6 and V is TRBV18, with D uncertain. Deletions cut 4 bases from V and 0 bases from J, with 13 bases between. Per germline, CDR1 KGHSH and CDR2 LQKENI. The CDR3 is 17 amino acids. The CDR3 sequence is CASSREVLHSGANVLTF. The CDR3 DNA sequence: TGTGCCAGCTCACGAGAGGTTCTCCACTCTGGGGCCAACGTCCTGACTTTC.